This T cell receptor (beta chain) was obtained from a study of cytotoxic CD8 clonotypes in ibrutinib-treated CLL. The CDR3 length is 19 residues. V was trimmed by 4 bases and J by 1 base, leaving 24 bases between them. CDR1 is SGDLS, CDR2 YYNGEE, per germline. Data came from immunoSEQ multiplex PCR; TCRdb stores just in-frame clones and leaves some out. The sample lists about 300,000 clones; roughly 67% were seen once. The chain carries TRBV9 and TRBJ2-4; TRBD2 is a possible D gene (5 bases). The sequence came from a human donor with chronic lymphocytic leukemia. The sequences come from PBMCs, collected after 36 months of ibrutinib treatment. The CDR3 coding sequence is TGTGCCAGCAGCCCGGTCCCGGCTCCCGCGTCGGGGGCCAAAAACATTCAGTACTTC. Translating gives CASSPVPAPASGAKNIQYF.